This TCR beta chain was retrieved from a study of blood T cell repertoires in COVID-19. For the study at large: Acute-phase and convalescent COVID-19 samples originated in the United States, Italy and Spain. T cells, B-cell-depleted T cells, or PBMCs provided the cDNA or gDNA that served as material.

CDR3 length: 18 amino acids. V lost 6 bases to trimming and J lost 1 base; unmatched junction nucleotides: 19. CDR1 is SQVTM and CDR2 is ANQGSEA in the germline V gene. How the authors handled the data: Amplifying reference gene primers gave estimates of nucleated cell counts. Assay used: immunoSEQ multiplex PCR; TCRdb lists only in-frame clones, some missing. The V and J calls and the clone size are those of that table, but D and trimming were determined from the DNA. This table has around 700,000 clones, 70% to 90% appearing once. The clonotype comes from a woman aged 18-30 years with acute or convalescent COVID-19. The V gene is TRBV29-1, the J gene TRBJ1-2; 8 bases align to TRBD1. Sequenced input: peripheral blood. Here the CDR3 reads CSVLDPDFDRGLNYGYTF. In DNA form, the CDR3 reads TGCAGCGTACTAGACCCTGACTTTGACAGGGGCCTTAACTATGGCTACACCTTC.